The 8 T cell receptor beta chains in this list originate from one sample, sequenced in a study of cytomegalovirus exposure and HLA in healthy donors. Primers for the PCR totalled 60 Vbeta and 13 Jbeta. Repertoires were generated with immunoSEQ multiplex PCR, while TCRdb's copy carries only in-frame clones and drops some. The sample holds over 75,000 clones, about four fifths seen once. The sample comprised PBMCs. All receptors come from a male donor in good health and CMV-seropositive.

The chain couples TRBV5-1 to TRBJ2-3, with a weak D call TRBD2 (7 bases). The CDR3 is made up of 15 amino acids. Per the germline V gene, CDR1 is SGHRS and CDR2 is YFSETQ. V was pared by 1 base and J by 5 bases, with 14 bases between. The CDR3 here is CASSLTGGGGDTQYF. The DNA for the CDR3 is TGCGCCAGCAGCTTGACGGGGGGCGGGGGAGATACGCAGTATTTT. The whole variable domain, remainder taken from reference TRBV5-1 and TRBJ2-3, is KAGVTQTPRYLIKTRGQQVTLSCSPISGHRSVSWYQQTPGQGLQFLFEYFSETQRNKGNFPGRFSGRQFSNSRSEMNVSTLELGDSALYLCASSLTGGGGDTQYFGPGTRLTVL.

The chain joins TRBV10-1 to TRBJ2-5; possibly TRBD2 for D (6 bases). V was shortened by 8 bases and J by 1 base, with 11 bases between the two germline ends. The CDR3 is 13 amino acids. CDR1 and CDR2 from the germline V gene are WNHNN and SYGVQD (reference sequence). CDR3 bases: TGCGCCAGCTCACGGGGGTTCCAAGAGACCCAGTACTTC. Translated: CASSRGFQETQYF.

The V call is TRBV6-1, the J call TRBJ1-4; no definite D call. CDR3 length: 15 residues. V was shortened by 1 base and J by 0 bases, with 6 bases between the two germline ends. Germline CDR1 MNHNS, CDR2 SASEGT. CDR3 bases: TGTGCCAGCAGTGAAGGGCAGGCAACTAATGAAAAACTGTTTTTT. Translation: CASSEGQATNEKLFF.

This clone was observed a single time. J is TRBJ2-1 and V is TRBV7-6; unclear D gene. The CDR3 runs to 12 residues. The V end was cut by 4 bases, the J end by 7 bases, with 8 bases between. Germline V gene data show CDR1 as SGHVS and CDR2 as FNYEAQ. CDR3 nucleotide sequence: TGTGCCAGCAGCTCCTCCGGGAATGAGCAGTTCTTC. Translated, it gives CASSSSGNEQFF.

The genes are TRBV27 and TRBJ1-1, with a tentative D call TRBD1 (5 bases). CDR3 length equals 14 residues. Trimming removed 6 bases at V and 3 bases at J, with 14 bases between. Germline values: CDR1 MNHEY, CDR2 SMNVEV (reference sequence). The chain's CDR3 is CASRPQDRYTEAFF. The DNA of the CDR3 is TGTGCCAGCAGACCACAGGACCGCTACACTGAAGCTTTCTTT.

The rearrangement uses TRBV30 and TRBJ2-7, with D maybe TRBD2 (6 bases). This CDR3 has 13 amino acids. Germline V gene sequence: CDR1 GTSNPN, CDR2 SVGIG (reference sequence). V was cut by 4 bases and J by 6 bases, with 16 bases left in between. This CDR3 is CAWNEAGGREQYF. The CDR3 DNA follows: TGTGCCTGGAATGAGGCCGGGGGTCGCGAGCAGTACTTC.

The rearrangement links TRBV6-1 to TRBJ2-1; 8 bases match TRBD1. Germline lookup yields CDR1 MNHNS and CDR2 SASEGT. The CDR3 has 12 residues. V lost 6 bases to trimming and J lost 8 bases; unmatched junction nucleotides: 3. DNA for the CDR3: TGTGCCAGCAGAGTACAGGGGGATGAGCAGTTCTTC. This sequence encodes CASRVQGDEQFF.

V and J are TRBV30 and TRBJ2-5; a weak D match, TRBD2 (5 bases). The CDR3 length is 15 residues. Trimming cost V 0 bases and J 3 bases, with 14 bases left between them. Per the germline V gene, CDR1 is GTSNPN and CDR2 is SVGIG (reference sequence). The CDR3 loop is CAWSVPREFKETQYF. CDR3 in DNA: TGTGCCTGGAGTGTACCCCGGGAATTTAAAGAGACCCAGTACTTC. The full variable domain, its missing parts supplied by reference TRBV30 and TRBJ2-5, is SQTIHQWPATLVQPVGSPLSLECTVEGTSNPNLYWYRQAAGRGLQLLFYSVGIGQISSEVPQNLSASRPQDRQFILSSKKLLLSDSGFYLCAWSVPREFKETQYFGPGTRLLVL.